The 20 T cell receptor beta chains below all came from one sample that was sequenced in a study of blood T cell repertoires in COVID-19. Data came from immunoSEQ multiplex PCR; TCRdb stores just in-frame clones and leaves some out. The top ten clones hold roughly 28% of a sample with tens of thousands of clones, 74% of them seen once. Source material: peripheral blood. The origin of the receptors is a woman older than 75 with acute or convalescent COVID-19.

In its sample, this clone was seen a few times. The chain uses TRBV5-1 and TRBJ1-6, with TRBD1 as a possible D gene (5 bases). The length of the CDR3 is 15 residues. V gave up 0 bases and J gave up 6 bases, with 10 bases separating them. The germline V gene has CDR1 SGHRS and CDR2 YFSETQ. The CDR3 protein is CASSLGPRANSPLHF. As DNA, the CDR3 is TGCGCCAGCAGCTTGGGCCCCAGGGCTAATTCACCCCTCCACTTT.

The chain is built from TRBV7-2 and TRBJ2-5, with 10 positions matching TRBD2. Trimming at V came to 1 base and at J to 2 bases, leaving 10 bases not matched to a gene. Germline CDR1 and CDR2: SGHTA and FQGNSA. This CDR3 is built from 18 residues. The CDR3 sequence: CASSLGASGSIRQETQYF. The CDR3 DNA is TGTGCCAGCAGCTTAGGGGCTAGCGGGAGCATTCGGCAAGAGACCCAGTACTTC. The whole variable domain, filled in from reference TRBV7-2 and TRBJ2-5, reads GAGVSQSPSNKVTEKGKDVELRCDPISGHTALYWYRQSLGQGLEFLIYFQGNSAPDKSGLPSDRFSAERTGGSVSTLTIQRTQQEDSAVYLCASSLGASGSIRQETQYFGPGTRLLVL.

DNA for the CDR3: TGTGCCAGTAGTATCCAGGGGCATGGAGGCAATCAGCCCCAGCATTTT. Translating gives CASSIQGHGGNQPQHF. The rearrangement uses TRBV19 and TRBJ1-5; perhaps TRBD1 as D (6 bases). The germline V gene encodes CDR1 LNHDA and CDR2 SQIVND (reference sequence). The CDR3 covers 16 residues. The V end was cut by 3 bases, the J end by 2 bases, with 14 bases between. Together with reference TRBV19 and TRBJ1-5, the CDR3 gives the full variable domain: DGGITQSPKYLFRKEGQNVTLSCEQNLNHDAMYWYRQDPGQGLRLIYYSQIVNDFQKGDIAEGYSVSREKKESFPLTVTSAQKNPTAFYLCASSIQGHGGNQPQHFGDGTRLSIL.

The chain employs TRBV18 and TRBJ2-3; 10 positions match TRBD2. Germline V gene lookup returns CDR1 KGHSH and CDR2 LQKENI. The CDR3 has 17 residues. After removal of 4 bases from V and 1 base from J, the junction contained 8 bases not matched to a gene. Here the CDR3 reads CASSRAASGSGTDTQYF. Here the CDR3 DNA reads TGTGCCAGCTCACGGGCGGCTAGCGGGAGTGGCACAGATACGCAGTATTTT.

The genes are TRBV11-2 and TRBJ2-2; D unclear. Germline loops: CDR1 SGHAT, CDR2 FQNNGV. This CDR3 contains 13 residues. V was shortened by 6 bases and J by 5 bases, with 10 bases between the two germline ends. CDR3: CASRETGTGELFF. The CDR3 DNA follows: TGTGCCAGCAGGGAAACCGGGACCGGGGAGCTGTTTTTT.

The chain recombines TRBV28 with TRBJ2-2, with TRBD1 matching 8 bases. The CDR3 loop spans 15 amino acids. Germline loops: CDR1 MDHEN, CDR2 SYDVKM. With 5 bases clipped from V and 4 bases from J, the junction kept 6 bases outside the gene matches. The CDR3 spells CASSPGQGITGELFF. DNA of the CDR3: TGTGCCAGCAGTCCAGGACAGGGTATCACCGGGGAGCTGTTTTTT.

Only one count was recorded for this clone. The CDR3 loop is CATSRERESYEQYF. The CDR3 DNA is TGTGCCACCAGCAGAGAAAGGGAGAGCTACGAGCAGTACTTC. V gene TRBV15 combines with J gene TRBJ2-7; D is perhaps TRBD2 (5 bases). The CDR3 contains 14 residues. CDR1 LNHNV and CDR2 YYDKDF come from the germline V gene (reference sequence). V was clipped by 0 bases and J by 3 bases, with 9 bases between them.

This chain links TRBV15 with TRBJ2-1; maybe TRBD1 (6 bases). The V gene's germline CDR1 is LNHNV and CDR2 YYDKDF (reference sequence). Trimming took off 6 bases at V and 7 bases at J, with 16 bases between the two ends. CDR3 length: 14 amino acids. DNA for the CDR3: TGTGCCACCAGGGGCCTTGGGGGCATTAATGAGCAGTTCTTC. This codes for CATRGLGGINEQFF.

The chain links TRBV29-1 to TRBJ2-1; 9 nucleotides align to TRBD1. This CDR3 comprises 13 residues. From germline, CDR1 is SQVTM and CDR2 ANQGSEA. V was clipped by 3 bases and J by 7 bases; unmatched bases: 4. CDR3 residues: CSVDWDRVNEQFF. CDR3 sequence (DNA): TGCAGCGTTGATTGGGACAGGGTAAATGAGCAGTTCTTC.

V gene TRBV7-2 combines with J gene TRBJ1-2, with D maybe TRBD1 (6 bases). The CDR3 loop spans 15 amino acids. The germline V gene has CDR1 SGHTA and CDR2 FQGNSA. Trimming removed 3 bases at V and 6 bases at J, with 17 bases between. CDR3 bases: TGTGCCAGCAGCTTTCTCACAGGGATCGAGAATGGCTACACCTTC. Its protein product is CASSFLTGIENGYTF.

This chain links TRBV3-1 (or the pseudogene TRBV3-2) with TRBJ2-1; 11 nucleotides agree with TRBD2. Germline V gene lookup returns CDR1 LGHDT and CDR2 YNNKEL (reference sequence). This CDR3 has 16 amino acids. V lost 3 bases and J lost 3; bases outside the gene matches: 4. CDR3 nucleotide sequence: TGTGCCAGCAGCCACGGACTAGCGGGCGGCTACAATGAGCAGTTCTTC. Encoded protein: CASSHGLAGGYNEQFF.

This clone was counted ten times or more. J is TRBJ2-1 and V is TRBV9; 8 nucleotides agree with TRBD2. V dropped 0 bases and J dropped 7; count of bases not matched to a gene: 9. This CDR3 has 16 residues. Germline CDR1 SGDLS, CDR2 YYNGEE. The CDR3 DNA sequence: TGTGCCAGCAGCGTAGATGCGGGAGGTTCGAGAAATGAGCAGTTCTTC. Translating gives CASSVDAGGSRNEQFF.

This clone has more than one count but fewer than ten. This rearrangement joins TRBV7-2 to TRBJ2-7; 9 bases fit TRBD1. Germline CDR1 reads SGHTA; CDR2 reads FQGNSA. Trimming took 10 bases from V and 0 from J; bases not matched to a gene: 10. The CDR3 runs 15 residues. In DNA form, the CDR3 reads TGTGCCACCAAGCCAGGACAGGGGCTCTCCTACGAGCAGTACTTC. It translates to CATKPGQGLSYEQYF.

V usage is TRBV7-2 and J usage is TRBJ2-3, with TRBD2 identical over 8 bases. V was clipped by 1 base and J by 5 bases; unmatched bases: 8. The CDR3 loop spans 16 amino acids. Germline CDR1 and CDR2: SGHTA and FQGNSA. DNA of the CDR3: TGTGCCAGCAGCTTAGAGTGGGCGGGAGGAAGAGATACGCAGTATTTT. Its translation is CASSLEWAGGRDTQYF.

The chain has TRBV6-5 and TRBJ1-6; no clear D. Per germline, CDR1 MNHEY and CDR2 SVGAGI. V lost 2 bases, J lost 7 bases, and 15 bases lay in between. This CDR3 is built from 16 residues. The CDR3 nucleotides are TGTGCCAGCAGTTACGGGCGGGGAGTGGGCAATTCACCCCTCCACTTT. Protein sequence: CASSYGRGVGNSPLHF.

The table lists this clone with a count of one. In nucleotides, the CDR3 is TGCGCCAGCAGCCCACAGGGAAGGGGAGCTGAAGCTTTCTTT. Amino acids: CASSPQGRGAEAFF. This sequence joins TRBV5-1 and TRBJ1-1, with D perhaps matching TRBD1 (6 bases). Germline loops: CDR1 SGHRS, CDR2 YFSETQ. V was shortened by 4 bases and J by 6 bases, with 16 bases between the two germline ends. The CDR3 has 14 residues.

This clone was detected a few times. The chain uses TRBV6-5 and TRBJ1-6; D is uncertain. CDR3 length: 14 residues. In germline, CDR1 is MNHEY, CDR2 SVGAGI. Trimming removed 6 bases from V and 7 bases from J, with 13 bases in between. The CDR3 reads CASRSGGLNSPLHF. The DNA of the CDR3 is TGTGCCAGCAGGTCGGGAGGGTTAAATTCACCCCTCCACTTT.

The chain couples TRBV27 to TRBJ1-2; no reliable D call. The ends were cut back, 3 bases at V and 2 bases at J, with 7 bases in the middle. CDR3 length: 13 amino acids. Germline lookup yields CDR1 MNHEY and CDR2 SMNVEV (reference sequence). CDR3 sequence: CASSFSKNYGYTF. The CDR3 DNA reads as TGTGCCAGCAGTTTTAGTAAAAACTATGGCTACACCTTC.

The chain uses TRBV11-2 and TRBJ2-7; 11 bases map to TRBD2. This CDR3 spans 18 amino acids. The V gene's germline CDR1 is SGHAT and CDR2 FQNNGV. Trimming took 5 bases from V and 3 from J; bases not matched to a gene: 15. This CDR3 reads CASSGLTSGKWSGYEQYF. The CDR3 nucleotides read TGTGCCAGCAGCGGGCTGACTAGCGGGAAATGGTCGGGCTACGAGCAGTACTTC.

The chain is built from TRBV4-2 and TRBJ2-7; 9 bases are shared with TRBD2. This CDR3 is built from 15 residues. Germline V lookup: CDR1 LGHNA, CDR2 YNFKEQ. The trim removed 4 bases at V and 4 bases at J, leaving 8 bases unmatched. CDR3 region: CASSLRLAASYEQYF. DNA of the CDR3: TGTGCCAGCAGCCTTCGACTAGCGGCATCGTACGAGCAGTACTTC.